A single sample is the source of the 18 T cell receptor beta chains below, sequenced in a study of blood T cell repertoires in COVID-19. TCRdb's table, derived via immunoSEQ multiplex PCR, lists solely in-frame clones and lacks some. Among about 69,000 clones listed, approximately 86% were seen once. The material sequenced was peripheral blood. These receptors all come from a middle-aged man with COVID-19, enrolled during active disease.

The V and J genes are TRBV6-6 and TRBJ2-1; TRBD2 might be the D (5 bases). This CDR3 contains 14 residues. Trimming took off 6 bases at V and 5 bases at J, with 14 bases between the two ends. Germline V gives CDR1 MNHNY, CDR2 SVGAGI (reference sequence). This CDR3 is CASSPSDFHNEQFF. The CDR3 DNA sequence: TGTGCCAGCAGCCCGTCGGACTTCCACAATGAGCAGTTCTTC.

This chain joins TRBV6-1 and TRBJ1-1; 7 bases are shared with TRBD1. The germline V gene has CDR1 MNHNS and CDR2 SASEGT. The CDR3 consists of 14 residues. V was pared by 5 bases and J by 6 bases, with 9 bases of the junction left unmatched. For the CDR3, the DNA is TGTGCCAGCAGTTCGGGACAGCCAGGATCTGAAGCTTTCTTT. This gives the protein CASSSGQPGSEAFF.

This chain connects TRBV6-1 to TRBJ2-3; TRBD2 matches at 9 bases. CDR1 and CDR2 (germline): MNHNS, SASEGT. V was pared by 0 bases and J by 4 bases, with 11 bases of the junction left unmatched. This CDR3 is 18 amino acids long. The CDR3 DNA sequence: TGTGCCAGCAGTGAAGCGGTTCAGAGTAGCGGGGGCGCAGATACGCAGTATTTT. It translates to CASSEAVQSSGGADTQYF.

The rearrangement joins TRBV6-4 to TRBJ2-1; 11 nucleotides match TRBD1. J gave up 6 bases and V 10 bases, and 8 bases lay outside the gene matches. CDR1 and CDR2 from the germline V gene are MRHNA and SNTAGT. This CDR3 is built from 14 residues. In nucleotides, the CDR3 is TGTGCCACCTCACAGGGACAGGGGGTCAATGAGCAGTTCTTC. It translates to CATSQGQGVNEQFF.

CDR3 coding DNA: TGCGCCAGCAGCCCTGGACAGGTTCTCACAGATACGCAGTATTTT. Its protein is CASSPGQVLTDTQYF. The gene calls are TRBV4-1 and TRBJ2-3; 7 nucleotides line up with TRBD1. V lost 4 bases to trimming and J lost 2 bases; unmatched junction nucleotides: 6. The CDR3 consists of 15 residues. Germline V gene lookup returns CDR1 MGHRA and CDR2 YSYEKL.

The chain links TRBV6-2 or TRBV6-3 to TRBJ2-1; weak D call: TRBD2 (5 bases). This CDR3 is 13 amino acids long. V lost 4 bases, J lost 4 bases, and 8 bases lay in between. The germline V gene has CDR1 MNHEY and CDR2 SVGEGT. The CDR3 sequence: CASSWTRYNEQFF. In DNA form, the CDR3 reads TGTGCCAGCAGTTGGACTCGGTACAATGAGCAGTTCTTC.

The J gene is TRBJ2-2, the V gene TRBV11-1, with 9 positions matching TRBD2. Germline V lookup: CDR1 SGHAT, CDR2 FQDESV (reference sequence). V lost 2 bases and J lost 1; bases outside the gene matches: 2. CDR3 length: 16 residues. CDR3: CASSLQAGGNTGELFF. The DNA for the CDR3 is TGTGCCAGCAGCTTACAAGCGGGGGGGAACACCGGGGAGCTGTTTTTT.

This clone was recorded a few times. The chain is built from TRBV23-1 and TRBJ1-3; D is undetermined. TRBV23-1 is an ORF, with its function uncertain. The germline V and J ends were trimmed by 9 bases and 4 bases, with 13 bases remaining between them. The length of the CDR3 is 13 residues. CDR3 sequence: CARSRERGNTIYF. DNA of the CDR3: TGCGCCAGATCAAGAGAGCGGGGAAACACCATATATTTT.

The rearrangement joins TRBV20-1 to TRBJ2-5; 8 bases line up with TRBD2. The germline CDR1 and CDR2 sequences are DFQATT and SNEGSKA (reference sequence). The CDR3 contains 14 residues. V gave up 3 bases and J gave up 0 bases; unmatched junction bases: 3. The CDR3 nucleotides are TGCAGTGCTAGTGGCGGGGGGCACCAAGAGACCCAGTACTTC. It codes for CSASGGGHQETQYF.

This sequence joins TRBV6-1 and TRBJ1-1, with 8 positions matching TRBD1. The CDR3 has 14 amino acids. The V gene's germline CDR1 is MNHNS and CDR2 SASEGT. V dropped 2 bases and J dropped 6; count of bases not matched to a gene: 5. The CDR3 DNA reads TGTGCCAGCAGTGAATGGCAGGGGGCTTCTGAAGCTTTCTTT. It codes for CASSEWQGASEAFF.

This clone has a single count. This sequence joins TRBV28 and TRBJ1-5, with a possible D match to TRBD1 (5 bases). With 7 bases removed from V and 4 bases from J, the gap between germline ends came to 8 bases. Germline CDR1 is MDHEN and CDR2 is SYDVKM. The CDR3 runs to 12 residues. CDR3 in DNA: TGTGCCAGCATCGGGGGGAATCAGCCCCAGCATTTT. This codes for CASIGGNQPQHF. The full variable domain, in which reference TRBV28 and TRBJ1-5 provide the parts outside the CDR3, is DVKVTQSSRYLVKRTGEKVFLECVQDMDHENMFWYRQDPGLGLRLIYFSYDVKMKEKGDIPEGYSVSREKKERFSLILESASTNQTSMYLCASIGGNQPQHFGDGTRLSIL.

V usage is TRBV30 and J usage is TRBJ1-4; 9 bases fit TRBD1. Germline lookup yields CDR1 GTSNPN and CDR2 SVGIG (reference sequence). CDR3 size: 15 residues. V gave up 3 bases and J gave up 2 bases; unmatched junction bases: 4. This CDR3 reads CAWSSGQGTNEKLFF. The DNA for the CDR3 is TGTGCCTGGAGCTCCGGACAGGGGACTAATGAAAAACTGTTTTTT.

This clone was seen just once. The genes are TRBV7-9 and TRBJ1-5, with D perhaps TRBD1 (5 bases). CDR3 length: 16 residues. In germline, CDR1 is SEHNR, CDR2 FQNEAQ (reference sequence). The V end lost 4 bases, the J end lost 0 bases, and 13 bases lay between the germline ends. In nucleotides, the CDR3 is TGTGCCAGCAGCTGGGGCTCGACAGATAGCAATCAGCCCCAGCATTTT. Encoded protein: CASSWGSTDSNQPQHF.

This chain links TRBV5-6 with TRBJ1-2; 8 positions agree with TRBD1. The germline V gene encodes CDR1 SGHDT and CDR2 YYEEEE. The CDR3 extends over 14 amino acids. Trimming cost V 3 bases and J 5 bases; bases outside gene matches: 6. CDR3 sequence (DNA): TGTGCCAGCAGCTCCACCCAGGGGGCTTATGGCTACACCTTC. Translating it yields CASSSTQGAYGYTF.

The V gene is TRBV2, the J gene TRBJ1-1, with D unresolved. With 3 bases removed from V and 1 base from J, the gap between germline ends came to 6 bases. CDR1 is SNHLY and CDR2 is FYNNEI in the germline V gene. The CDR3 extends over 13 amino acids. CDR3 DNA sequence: TGTGCCAGCAGTGATACTTGGAACACTGAAGCTTTCTTT. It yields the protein CASSDTWNTEAFF. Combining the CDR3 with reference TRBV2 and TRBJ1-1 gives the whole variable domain EPEVTQTPSHQVTQMGQEVILRCVPISNHLYFYWYRQILGQKVEFLVSFYNNEISEKSEIFDDQFSVERPDGSNFTLKIRSTKLEDSAMYFCASSDTWNTEAFFGQGTRLTVV.

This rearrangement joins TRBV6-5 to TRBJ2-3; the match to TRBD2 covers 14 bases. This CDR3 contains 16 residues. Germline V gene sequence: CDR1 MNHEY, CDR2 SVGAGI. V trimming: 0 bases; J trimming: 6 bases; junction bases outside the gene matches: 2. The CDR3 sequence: CASSYSGLAGVDTQYF. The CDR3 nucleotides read TGTGCCAGCAGTTACTCGGGACTAGCGGGGGTGGATACGCAGTATTTT.

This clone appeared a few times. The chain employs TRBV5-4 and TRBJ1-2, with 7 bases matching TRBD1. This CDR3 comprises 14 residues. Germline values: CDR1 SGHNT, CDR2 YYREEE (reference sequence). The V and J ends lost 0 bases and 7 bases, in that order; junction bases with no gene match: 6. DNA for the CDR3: TGTGCCAGCAGCTTGGGCGACAGGGATGGTGGCTACACCTTC. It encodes CASSLGDRDGGYTF.

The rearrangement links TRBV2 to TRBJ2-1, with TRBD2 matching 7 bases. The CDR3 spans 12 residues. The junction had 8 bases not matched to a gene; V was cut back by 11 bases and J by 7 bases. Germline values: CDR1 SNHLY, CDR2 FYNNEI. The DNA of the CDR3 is TGTGCCGTTCGGGACTACGAAAATGAGCAGTTCTTC. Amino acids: CAVRDYENEQFF.